What follows are 29 T cell receptor beta chains derived from one specimen sequenced in a study of blood T cell repertoires in COVID-19. Repertoires were generated with immunoSEQ multiplex PCR, while TCRdb's copy carries only in-frame clones and drops some. Counted here are some 200,000 clones, roughly 80% occurring once; the ten biggest clones make up 18%. Sequencing used peripheral blood. Receptors originate from a woman of 80 years or more with active or convalescent COVID-19.

The V gene is TRBV7-8, the J gene TRBJ2-7; the match to TRBD2 covers 10 bases. Trimming at V came to 7 bases and at J to 6 bases, leaving 15 bases not matched to a gene. The CDR3 loop spans 16 amino acids. The germline CDR1 and CDR2 sequences are SGHVS and FQNEAQ. Here the CDR3 DNA reads TGTGCCAGCACCTCCCGGGAGCCTAGCGGGAGTGGCGAGCAGTACTTC. It yields the protein CASTSREPSGSGEQYF.

This clone has a handful of counts. The chain couples TRBV7-2 to TRBJ2-7; TRBD1 agrees at 7 bases. V shed 5 bases and J 4 bases; nucleotides not matched to a gene: 8. The CDR3 extends over 14 amino acids. Germline V gene lookup returns CDR1 SGHTA and CDR2 FQGNSA. The CDR3 nucleotides are TGTGCCAGCAGCCCTACCGCAGGGGGATACGAGCAGTACTTC. Translation: CASSPTAGGYEQYF.

V is TRBV7-9 and J is TRBJ1-2; D remains unclear. Trimming took off 0 bases at V and 11 bases at J, with 16 bases between the two ends. This CDR3 comprises 14 residues. Germline V gene sequence: CDR1 SEHNR, CDR2 FQNEAQ (reference sequence). This CDR3 reads CASSLADLGLRYTF. CDR3 sequence (DNA): TGTGCCAGCAGCTTAGCGGATCTTGGACTGCGGTACACCTTC.

The genes are TRBV27 and TRBJ2-5, with D possibly being TRBD1 (6 bases). V gave up 2 bases and J gave up 2 bases, with 15 bases separating them. CDR3 length equals 16 residues. Per germline, CDR1 MNHEY and CDR2 SMNVEV (reference sequence). In DNA, the CDR3 is TGTGCCAGCAGTTTACGTCTGGGGGCCCCACAAGAGACCCAGTACTTC. This translates into CASSLRLGAPQETQYF.

V usage is TRBV4-2 and J usage is TRBJ1-1; D not certain. Looked up from germline, CDR1 is LGHNA and CDR2 is YNFKEQ. The CDR3 is 14 amino acids. The V end lost 3 bases, the J end lost 0 bases, and 8 bases lay between the germline ends. This chain's CDR3 is CASSHPRMNTEAFF. In DNA form, the CDR3 reads TGTGCCAGCAGCCACCCGAGGATGAACACTGAAGCTTTCTTT.

The chain has TRBV5-4 and TRBJ2-7; D might be TRBD2 (7 bases). The CDR3 is 16 amino acids. Germline-derived CDR1 and CDR2 are SGHNT and YYREEE (reference sequence). With 4 bases removed from V and 5 bases from J, the gap between germline ends came to 22 bases. In DNA form, the CDR3 reads TGTGCCAGCAGCACCGGGGGGTCTGGGGGGGCCCACGAGCAGTACTTC. It yields the protein CASSTGGSGGAHEQYF. Combining the CDR3 with reference TRBV5-4 and TRBJ2-7 gives the whole variable domain ETGVTQSPTHLIKTRGQQVTLRCSSQSGHNTVSWYQQALGQGPQFIFQYYREEENGRGNFPPRFSGLQFPNYSSELNVNALELDDSALYLCASSTGGSGGAHEQYFGPGTRLTVT.

V usage is TRBV7-9 and J usage is TRBJ1-2; 7 nucleotides match TRBD1. After removal of 1 base from V and 6 bases from J, the junction contained 2 bases not matched to a gene. The CDR3 extends over 13 amino acids. Germline V gives CDR1 SEHNR, CDR2 FQNEAQ (reference sequence). CDR3 in amino acids: CASSLGGQHGYTF. The CDR3 region has the DNA TGTGCCAGCAGCTTAGGGGGACAGCATGGCTACACCTTC.

The V gene is TRBV7-2, the J gene TRBJ2-7; tentatively, D is TRBD2 (5 bases). The germline V gene encodes CDR1 SGHTA and CDR2 FQGNSA. The CDR3 consists of 17 residues. V lost 2 bases and J 2 bases, leaving 19 bases between the germline ends. CDR3 DNA sequence: TGTGCCAGCAGCTTACGCAGAGGGTCGTTCAGGCCCTACGAGCAGTACTTC. The encoded protein is CASSLRRGSFRPYEQYF. The whole variable domain, remainder taken from reference TRBV7-2 and TRBJ2-7, is GAGVSQSPSNKVTEKGKDVELRCDPISGHTALYWYRQSLGQGLEFLIYFQGNSAPDKSGLPSDRFSAERTGGSVSTLTIQRTQQEDSAVYLCASSLRRGSFRPYEQYFGPGTRLTVT.

The V gene is TRBV5-1, the J gene TRBJ2-7; TRBD1 agrees at 11 bases. The CDR3 extends over 16 amino acids. CDR1 SGHRS and CDR2 YFSETQ come from the germline V gene. Losses at the gene ends were 3 bases for V and 0 bases for J; bases not matched to a gene: 5. The CDR3 is CASSSIGQGASYEQYF. The DNA for the CDR3 is TGCGCCAGCAGCTCCATCGGACAGGGGGCCTCCTACGAGCAGTACTTC.

The rearrangement uses TRBV9 and TRBJ2-7; 9 positions agree with TRBD2. V lost 3 bases, J lost 4 bases, and 8 bases stayed unmatched. Germline V gene lookup returns CDR1 SGDLS and CDR2 YYNGEE. The CDR3 runs to 15 residues. As DNA, the CDR3 is TGTGCCAGCAGCGCCGGGGCTAGCGGGACGTACGAGCAGTACTTC. This encodes CASSAGASGTYEQYF.

This chain uses TRBV6-5 with TRBJ2-7; no clear D gene. The CDR3 is 11 amino acids. The V and J ends lost 7 bases and 3 bases respectively, with 7 bases between them. Germline CDR1 reads MNHEY; CDR2 reads SVGAGI. CDR3 protein: CASTPGYEQYF. The CDR3 nucleotides are TGTGCCAGCACCCCGGGCTACGAGCAGTACTTC.

The V gene is TRBV6-2 or TRBV6-3, the J gene TRBJ1-2; TRBD1 is a possible D gene (5 bases). The CDR3 totals 14 residues. Germline assignment: CDR1 MNHEY and CDR2 SVGEGT. Between the trimmed V and J ends, which lost 2 bases and 3 bases, there was a span of 10 bases. The CDR3 DNA is TGTGCCAGCAGTTACCTACAGGCCCACTATGGCTACACCTTC. It encodes CASSYLQAHYGYTF.

V gene TRBV19 combines with J gene TRBJ1-2; D is perhaps TRBD1 (6 bases). Germline V gene data show CDR1 as LNHDA and CDR2 as SQIVND (reference sequence). The CDR3 runs to 15 residues. Trimming removed 4 bases from V and 6 bases from J, with 18 bases in between. As DNA, the CDR3 is TGTGCCAGTAGTAAGGTCTCAGGGGAGTTTAATGGCTACACCTTC. Protein product: CASSKVSGEFNGYTF. Drawing the rest from reference TRBV19 and TRBJ1-2, the complete variable domain is DGGITQSPKYLFRKEGQNVTLSCEQNLNHDAMYWYRQDPGQGLRLIYYSQIVNDFQKGDIAEGYSVSREKKESFPLTVTSAQKNPTAFYLCASSKVSGEFNGYTFGSGTRLTVV.

This sequence joins TRBV7-8 and TRBJ2-7; tentative D call: TRBD1 (6 bases). The CDR3 is 13 amino acids. Deletions cut 4 bases from V and 7 bases from J, with 14 bases between. Germline assignment: CDR1 SGHVS and CDR2 FQNEAQ. The CDR3 protein is CASSYRESGEQYF. DNA of the CDR3: TGTGCCAGCAGCTACAGGGAGTCAGGGGAGCAGTACTTC. The whole variable domain, filled in from reference TRBV7-8 and TRBJ2-7, reads GAGVSQSPRYKVAKRGQDVALRCDPISGHVSLFWYQQALGQGPEFLTYFQNEAQLDKSGLPSDRFFAERPEGSVSTLKIQRTQQEDSAVYLCASSYRESGEQYFGPGTRLTVT.

This clone was counted once. J is TRBJ2-1 and V is TRBV6-2 or TRBV6-3, with a possible D match to TRBD2 (6 bases). The germline V and J ends were trimmed by 6 bases and 9 bases, with 18 bases remaining between them. CDR3 length: 14 amino acids. Germline V lookup: CDR1 MNHEY, CDR2 SVGEGT. CDR3 region: CASSPLAIGGEQFF. The CDR3 DNA reads TGTGCCAGCAGCCCACTAGCCATCGGGGGTGAGCAGTTCTTC.

The J gene is TRBJ1-1, the V gene TRBV11-2; no clear D gene. Between the trimmed V and J ends, which lost 3 bases and 4 bases, there was a span of 12 bases. Per germline, CDR1 SGHAT and CDR2 FQNNGV. The CDR3 covers 14 residues. This chain's CDR3 is CASSFRESSTEAFF. Written as DNA, the CDR3 is TGTGCCAGCAGCTTCCGGGAGTCTAGCACTGAAGCTTTCTTT.

The chain employs TRBV29-1 and TRBJ2-7; no clear D. The germline V gene has CDR1 SQVTM and CDR2 ANQGSEA. The CDR3 contains 11 residues. Trimming pared 4 bases from V and 2 bases from J, leaving 6 bases between. CDR3 DNA sequence: TGCAGCGTTGTAATAGCCTACGAGCAGTACTTC. Encoded protein: CSVVIAYEQYF.

V gene TRBV30 combines with J gene TRBJ1-2; unclear D gene. Germline loops: CDR1 GTSNPN, CDR2 SVGIG (reference sequence). Trimming took off 3 bases at V and 8 bases at J, with 13 bases between the two ends. The CDR3 runs to 12 residues. The CDR3 here is CAWRTGYDGYTF. The CDR3 nucleotides are TGTGCCTGGAGGACGGGGTATGACGGCTACACCTTC.

This clone occurred a few times. The chain has TRBV18 and TRBJ2-5, with 10 bases matching TRBD1. After removal of 6 bases from V and 4 bases from J, the junction contained 5 bases not matched to a gene. The CDR3 runs 14 residues. Germline V gene data show CDR1 as KGHSH and CDR2 as LQKENI. The CDR3 here is CASSQTGGAETQYF. The DNA for the CDR3 is TGTGCCAGCTCGCAGACAGGGGGCGCAGAGACCCAGTACTTC. Complete variable domain (other parts from reference TRBV18 and TRBJ2-5): NAGVMQNPRHLVRRRGQEARLRCSPMKGHSHVYWYRQLPEEGLKFMVYLQKENIIDESGMPKERFSAEFPKEGPSILRIQQVVRGDSAAYFCASSQTGGAETQYFGPGTRLLVL.

This clone was counted between two and nine times. J is TRBJ2-7 and V is TRBV11-2; D is possibly TRBD2 (6 bases). From germline, CDR1 is SGHAT and CDR2 FQNNGV. The length of the CDR3 is 13 residues. V lost 3 bases and J lost 0, with 6 bases in between. CDR3 coding DNA: TGTGCCAGCAGCTTTAGCGGCTCCTACGAGCAGTACTTC. It is translated as CASSFSGSYEQYF.

The rearrangement links TRBV7-2 to TRBJ1-5; D remains ambiguous. Trimming removed 4 bases from V and 3 bases from J, with 7 bases in between. Germline lookup yields CDR1 SGHTA and CDR2 FQGNSA. This CDR3 contains 13 residues. The CDR3 is CASSSRVNQPQHF. The CDR3 DNA reads TGTGCCAGCAGCTCAAGAGTCAATCAGCCCCAGCATTTT.

The rearrangement uses TRBV7-2 and TRBJ2-1; 8 bases agree with TRBD2. This CDR3 has 16 amino acids. The ends lost 7 bases at V and 4 bases at J; junction bases unmatched: 12. Germline CDR1 reads SGHTA; CDR2 reads FQGNSA. In DNA form, the CDR3 reads TGTGCCAGCACCCAAAGCGGGAGTTCGTCGTACAATGAGCAGTTCTTC. Its protein product is CASTQSGSSSYNEQFF.

The chain combines TRBV28 with TRBJ1-5; 8 bases fit TRBD1. Per the germline V gene, CDR1 is MDHEN and CDR2 is SYDVKM. The trim removed 5 bases at V and 7 bases at J, leaving 7 bases unmatched. This CDR3 is 14 amino acids long. CDR3 residues: CASSLTGGWQPQHF. In DNA, the CDR3 is TGTGCCAGCAGTCTAACAGGGGGTTGGCAGCCCCAGCATTTT.

V and J are TRBV6-5 and TRBJ1-1; 9 bases agree with TRBD1. CDR1 MNHEY and CDR2 SVGAGI come from the germline V gene. The CDR3 is 13 amino acids. The V and J ends lost 7 bases and 5 bases, in that order; junction bases with no gene match: 5. The CDR3 reads CASTKGQGTEAFF. The DNA for the CDR3 is TGTGCCAGCACCAAGGGACAGGGTACTGAAGCTTTCTTT.

The chain links TRBV3-1 (or the pseudogene TRBV3-2) to TRBJ2-2, with D hard to call. The germline V gene has CDR1 LGHDT and CDR2 YNNKEL (reference sequence). CDR3 length: 13 amino acids. V was clipped by 3 bases and J by 2 bases, with 4 bases between them. CDR3 bases: TGTGCCAGCAGCCACCTAAACACCGGGGAGCTGTTTTTT. Amino acids: CASSHLNTGELFF.

The V call is TRBV30, the J call TRBJ2-1; D is perhaps TRBD2 (5 bases). Per germline, CDR1 GTSNPN and CDR2 SVGIG (reference sequence). The ends were cut back, 1 base at V and 8 bases at J, with 9 bases in the middle. The CDR3 is 12 residues long. CDR3 bases: TGTGCCTGGAGTGCGAGCGGATATGAGCAGTTCTTC. Translating it yields CAWSASGYEQFF.

The CDR3, as DNA: TGTGCTAGTGGACCGAGGGAGCTACAGAACACTGAAGCTTTCTTT. Residues: CASGPRELQNTEAFF. V is TRBV12-5 and J is TRBJ1-1, with D unclear. Germline V gives CDR1 LGHNT, CDR2 FRNRAP. V was trimmed by 6 bases and J by 1 base, leaving 15 bases between them. The CDR3 contains 15 residues.

The chain joins TRBV5-1 to TRBJ2-3; no definite D call. The CDR3 covers 14 residues. Trimming stripped 0 bases from V and 1 base from J, with 6 bases between. Germline CDR1 is SGHRS and CDR2 is YFSETQ. For the CDR3, the DNA is TGCGCCAGCAGCTTGGCGTTCGGCACAGATACGCAGTATTTT. This sequence encodes CASSLAFGTDTQYF. Drawing the rest from reference TRBV5-1 and TRBJ2-3, the complete variable domain is KAGVTQTPRYLIKTRGQQVTLSCSPISGHRSVSWYQQTPGQGLQFLFEYFSETQRNKGNFPGRFSGRQFSNSRSEMNVSTLELGDSALYLCASSLAFGTDTQYFGPGTRLTVL.

V and J are TRBV6-2 or TRBV6-3 and TRBJ2-1; TRBD2 aligns across 7 bases. The CDR3 is made up of 17 amino acids. CDR1 and CDR2 (germline): MNHEY, SVGEGT. V lost 2 bases and J lost 2; bases outside the gene matches: 9. CDR3 sequence: CASSYGAAGAAYNEQFF. The DNA of the CDR3 is TGTGCCAGCAGTTACGGTGCGGCGGGAGCCGCCTACAATGAGCAGTTCTTC.